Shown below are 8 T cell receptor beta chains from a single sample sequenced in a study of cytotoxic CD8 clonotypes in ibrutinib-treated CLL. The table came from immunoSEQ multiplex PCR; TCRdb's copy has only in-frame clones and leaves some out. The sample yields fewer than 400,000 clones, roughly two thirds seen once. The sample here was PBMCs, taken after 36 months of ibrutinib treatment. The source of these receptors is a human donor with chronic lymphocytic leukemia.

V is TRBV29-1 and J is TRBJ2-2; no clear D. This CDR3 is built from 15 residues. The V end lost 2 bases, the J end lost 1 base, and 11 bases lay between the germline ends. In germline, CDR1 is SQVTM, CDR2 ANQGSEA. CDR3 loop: CSVELVTMNTGELFF. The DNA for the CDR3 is TGCAGCGTTGAACTTGTGACAATGAACACCGGGGAGCTGTTTTTT.

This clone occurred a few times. This CDR3 reads CASSRPDMLYEQYF. The CDR3 DNA follows: TGTGCCAGCAGCCGCCCGGACATGCTCTACGAGCAGTACTTC. V gene TRBV27 combines with J gene TRBJ2-7, with a weak D call TRBD1 (5 bases). Germline lookup yields CDR1 MNHEY and CDR2 SMNVEV (reference sequence). The CDR3 runs 14 residues. V shed 6 bases and J shed 3 bases, with 15 bases lying between them.

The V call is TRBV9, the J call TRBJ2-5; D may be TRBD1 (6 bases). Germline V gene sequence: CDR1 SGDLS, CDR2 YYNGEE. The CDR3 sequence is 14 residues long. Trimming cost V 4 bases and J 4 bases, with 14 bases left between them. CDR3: CASSRGQIVETQYF. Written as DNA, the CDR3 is TGTGCCAGCAGCCGAGGACAGATAGTAGAGACCCAGTACTTC.

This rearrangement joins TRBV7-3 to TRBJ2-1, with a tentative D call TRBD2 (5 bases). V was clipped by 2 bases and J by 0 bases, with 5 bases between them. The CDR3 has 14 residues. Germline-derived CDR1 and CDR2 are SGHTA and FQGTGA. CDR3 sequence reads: CASSLRGSYNEQFF. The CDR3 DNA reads TGTGCCAGCAGCTTACGGGGCTCCTACAATGAGCAGTTCTTC.

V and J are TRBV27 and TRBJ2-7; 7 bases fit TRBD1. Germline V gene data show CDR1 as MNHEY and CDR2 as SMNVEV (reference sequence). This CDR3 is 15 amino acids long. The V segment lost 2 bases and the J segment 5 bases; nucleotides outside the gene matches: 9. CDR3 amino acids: CASSLDIQGRHEQYF. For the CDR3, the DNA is TGTGCCAGCAGTTTAGATATACAGGGGAGACACGAGCAGTACTTC.

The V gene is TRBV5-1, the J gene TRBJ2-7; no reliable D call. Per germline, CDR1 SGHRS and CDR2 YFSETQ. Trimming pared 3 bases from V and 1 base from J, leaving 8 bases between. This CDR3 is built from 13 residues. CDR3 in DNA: TGCGCCAGCAGCTCGACGGATTCCTACGAGCAGTACTTC. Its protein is CASSSTDSYEQYF.

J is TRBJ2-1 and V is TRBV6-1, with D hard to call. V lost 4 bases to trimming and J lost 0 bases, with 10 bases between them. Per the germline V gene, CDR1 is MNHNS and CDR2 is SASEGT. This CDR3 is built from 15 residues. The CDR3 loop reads CASSGRHFSYNEQFF. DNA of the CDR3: TGTGCCAGCAGTGGAAGACATTTCTCCTACAATGAGCAGTTCTTC.

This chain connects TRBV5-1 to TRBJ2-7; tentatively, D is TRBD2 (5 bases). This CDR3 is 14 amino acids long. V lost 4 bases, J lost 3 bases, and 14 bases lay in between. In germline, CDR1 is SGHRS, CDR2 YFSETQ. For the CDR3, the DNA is TGCGCCAGCAGCAAAAATGTAGCGAACTACGAGCAGTACTTC. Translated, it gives CASSKNVANYEQYF.